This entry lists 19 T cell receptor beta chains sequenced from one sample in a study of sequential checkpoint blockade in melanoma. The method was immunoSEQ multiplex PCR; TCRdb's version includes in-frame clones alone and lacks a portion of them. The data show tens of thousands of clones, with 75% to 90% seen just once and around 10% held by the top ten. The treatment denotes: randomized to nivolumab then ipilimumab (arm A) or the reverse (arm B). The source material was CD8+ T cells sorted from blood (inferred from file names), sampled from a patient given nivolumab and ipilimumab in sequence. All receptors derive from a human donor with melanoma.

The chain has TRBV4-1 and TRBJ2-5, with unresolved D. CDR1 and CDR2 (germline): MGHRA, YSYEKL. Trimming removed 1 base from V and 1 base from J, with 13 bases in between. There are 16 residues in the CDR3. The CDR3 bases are TGCGCCAGCAGCCAAGGGGCCACCTTTGCCCAAGAGACCCAGTACTTC. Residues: CASSQGATFAQETQYF.

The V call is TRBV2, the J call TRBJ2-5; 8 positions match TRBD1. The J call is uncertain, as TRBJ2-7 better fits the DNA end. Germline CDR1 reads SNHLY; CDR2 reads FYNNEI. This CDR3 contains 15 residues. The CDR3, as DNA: TGTGCCAGCAGGGACGACAGGGGAAGCTCCTACGAGCAGTACTTC. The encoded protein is CASRDDRGSSYEQYF.

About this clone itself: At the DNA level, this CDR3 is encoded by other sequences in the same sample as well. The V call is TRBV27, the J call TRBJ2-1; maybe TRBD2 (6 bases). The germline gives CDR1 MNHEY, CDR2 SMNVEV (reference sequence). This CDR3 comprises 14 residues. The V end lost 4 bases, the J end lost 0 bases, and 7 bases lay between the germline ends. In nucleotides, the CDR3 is TGTGCCAGCAGTTCCGGGAGCTCCTACAATGAGCAGTTCTTC. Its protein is CASSSGSSYNEQFF.

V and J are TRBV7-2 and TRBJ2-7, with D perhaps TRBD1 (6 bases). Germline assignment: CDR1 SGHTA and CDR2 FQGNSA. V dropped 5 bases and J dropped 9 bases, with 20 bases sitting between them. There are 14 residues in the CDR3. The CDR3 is CASSPLGTSLLQYV. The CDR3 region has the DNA TGTGCCAGCAGCCCCCTTGGGACATCGCTGTTGCAGTACGTC.

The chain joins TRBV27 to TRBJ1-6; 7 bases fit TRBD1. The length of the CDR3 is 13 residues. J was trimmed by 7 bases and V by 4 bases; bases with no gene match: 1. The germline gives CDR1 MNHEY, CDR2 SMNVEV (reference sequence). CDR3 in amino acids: CASSWDRNSPLHF. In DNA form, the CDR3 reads TGTGCCAGCAGTTGGGACAGAAATTCACCCCTCCACTTT.

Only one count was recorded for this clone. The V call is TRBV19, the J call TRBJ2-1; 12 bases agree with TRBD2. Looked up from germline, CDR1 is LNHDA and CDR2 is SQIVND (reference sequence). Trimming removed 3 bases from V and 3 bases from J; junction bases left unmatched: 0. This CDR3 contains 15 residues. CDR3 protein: CASSMTSGSYNEQFF. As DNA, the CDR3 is TGTGCCAGTAGTATGACTAGCGGGAGCTACAATGAGCAGTTCTTC.

The DNA of the CDR3 is TGTGCCAGCAGCCAAGGGCTCACGGGGGAGCAGTTCTTC. Encoded protein: CASSQGLTGEQFF. This chain links TRBV14 with TRBJ2-1, with D perhaps TRBD2 (5 bases). With 1 base removed from V and 10 bases from J, the gap between germline ends came to 11 bases. Germline V CDR1 and CDR2: SGHDN, FVKESK. This CDR3 contains 13 residues.

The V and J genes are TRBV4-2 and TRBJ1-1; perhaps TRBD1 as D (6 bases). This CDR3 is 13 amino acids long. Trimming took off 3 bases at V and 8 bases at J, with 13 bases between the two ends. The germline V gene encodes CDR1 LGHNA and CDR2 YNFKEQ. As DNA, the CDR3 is TGTGCCAGCAGCCATGGTACAGGGATGGAAGCTTTCTTT. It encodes CASSHGTGMEAFF.

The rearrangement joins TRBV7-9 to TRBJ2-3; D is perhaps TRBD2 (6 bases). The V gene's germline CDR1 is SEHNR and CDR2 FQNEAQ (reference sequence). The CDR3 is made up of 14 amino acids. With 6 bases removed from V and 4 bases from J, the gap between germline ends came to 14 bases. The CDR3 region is CASRRLVAPDTQYF. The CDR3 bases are TGTGCCAGCAGGAGACTAGTTGCCCCAGATACGCAGTATTTT.

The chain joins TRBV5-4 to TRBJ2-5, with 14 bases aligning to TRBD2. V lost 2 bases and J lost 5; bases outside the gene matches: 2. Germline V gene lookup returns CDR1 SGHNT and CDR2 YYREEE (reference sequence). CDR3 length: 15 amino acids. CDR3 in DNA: TGTGCCAGCAGCTTCGGGACTAGCGGGAGTGAGACCCAGTACTTC. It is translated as CASSFGTSGSETQYF.

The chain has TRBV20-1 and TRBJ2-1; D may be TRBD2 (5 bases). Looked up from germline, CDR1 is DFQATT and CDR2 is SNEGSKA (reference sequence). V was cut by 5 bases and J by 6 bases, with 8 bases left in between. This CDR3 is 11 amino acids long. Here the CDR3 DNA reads TGCAGTGCTTGGACTGTCAATGAGCAGTTCTTC. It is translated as CSAWTVNEQFF.

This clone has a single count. CDR3 bases: TGTGCCAGCAGTGGGGAGCCCGAGTTCTACGAGCAGTACTTC. It is translated as CASSGEPEFYEQYF. V is TRBV6-1 and J is TRBJ2-7; D perhaps matches TRBD2 (5 bases). From germline, CDR1 is MNHNS and CDR2 SASEGT. V was cut by 4 bases and J by 3 bases, with 13 bases left in between. CDR3 length: 14 amino acids.

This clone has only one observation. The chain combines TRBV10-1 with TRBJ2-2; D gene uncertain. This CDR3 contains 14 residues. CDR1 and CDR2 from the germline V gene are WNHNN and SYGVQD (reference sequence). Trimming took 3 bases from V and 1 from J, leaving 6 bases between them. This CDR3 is CASSEPGNTGELFF. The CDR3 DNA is TGCGCCAGCAGTGAACCAGGGAACACCGGGGAGCTGTTTTTT.

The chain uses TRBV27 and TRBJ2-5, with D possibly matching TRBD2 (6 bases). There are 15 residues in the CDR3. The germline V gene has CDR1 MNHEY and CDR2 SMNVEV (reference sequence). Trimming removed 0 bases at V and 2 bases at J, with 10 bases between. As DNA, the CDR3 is TGTGCCAGCAGTTTATCAGGAGGGGCTCAAGAGACCCAGTACTTC. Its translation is CASSLSGGAQETQYF.

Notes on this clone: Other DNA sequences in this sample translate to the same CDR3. The CDR3 sequence: CASSQVAGDTQYF. DNA of the CDR3: TGTGCCAGCAGCCAAGTAGCGGGAGATACGCAGTATTTT. The chain links TRBV4-2 to TRBJ2-3; 7 positions agree with TRBD2. Germline CDR1 and CDR2: LGHNA and YNFKEQ. This CDR3 comprises 13 residues. The V and J ends lost 1 base and 5 bases, in that order; junction bases with no gene match: 0.

The DNA for the CDR3 is TGCGCCAGCAGCCAAGATATGACAGTCAATGAGCAGTTCTTC. It specifies CASSQDMTVNEQFF. This rearrangement joins TRBV4-3 to TRBJ2-1, with a weak D call TRBD1 (5 bases). This CDR3 contains 14 residues. From germline, CDR1 is LGHNA and CDR2 YSLEER. V was shortened by 0 bases and J by 6 bases, with 9 bases between the two germline ends.

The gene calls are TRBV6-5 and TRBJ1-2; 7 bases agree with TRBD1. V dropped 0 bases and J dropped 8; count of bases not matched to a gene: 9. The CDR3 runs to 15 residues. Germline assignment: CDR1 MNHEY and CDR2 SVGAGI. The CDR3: CASSYSGTGQRGYTF. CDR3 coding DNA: TGTGCCAGCAGTTACTCGGGGACGGGACAGCGGGGCTACACCTTC.

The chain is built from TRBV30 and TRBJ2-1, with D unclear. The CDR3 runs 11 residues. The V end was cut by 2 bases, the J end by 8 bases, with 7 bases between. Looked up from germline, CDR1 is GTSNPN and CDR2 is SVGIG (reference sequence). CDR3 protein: CAWSTGHEQFF. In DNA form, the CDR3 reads TGTGCCTGGAGTACCGGTCATGAGCAGTTCTTC.

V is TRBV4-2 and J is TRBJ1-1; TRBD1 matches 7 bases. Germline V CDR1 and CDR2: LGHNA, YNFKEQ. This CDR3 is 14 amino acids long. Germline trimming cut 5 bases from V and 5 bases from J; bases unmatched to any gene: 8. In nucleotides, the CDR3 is TGTGCCAGCAGCGACGACAGGGTTGGGACTGAAGCTTTCTTT. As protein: CASSDDRVGTEAFF.